The 15 T cell receptor beta chains below all came from one sample that was sequenced in a study of beta chain features in type 1 diabetes (dated by TCRdb to the late 2010s). Study-wide conclusions, independent of this receptor: In all four CD4+ subsets, TCRB CDR3 length was moderately but significantly shorter in type 1 diabetes patients.

Their specific antigens are unknown. Libraries were prepared through the immunoSEQ multiplex PCR assay. The High Capacity cDNA Reverse Transcription Kit was used to reverse transcribe all of the isolated RNA, meaning that expressed TCRB transcripts were what got sequenced. This is the immuneACCESS table as TCRdb keeps it, with only in-frame sequences that have V and J called. A part of the clones is gone; compared with another copy, unresolved V genes explain less than half, and the rest is unexplained. The sample table lists around 140,000 clones, roughly 10% of them with a count of one. The top ten clonotypes cover over 0.6% of the sample. The sample consisted of central memory CD4+ T cells from blood. The receptors shown here come from a man aged 25-40 years with type 1 diabetes.

A note on this clone: This sample includes further DNA sequences coding for the same CDR3. The J gene is TRBJ1-6, the V gene TRBV11-2; TRBD1 matches 8 bases. Germline CDR1 and CDR2: SGHAT and FQNNGV. The CDR3 sequence is 14 residues long. J was trimmed by 10 bases and V by 4 bases; bases with no gene match: 6. The CDR3 loop reads CASSYGQGKSPLHF. The CDR3 region has the DNA TGTGCCAGCAGCTACGGACAGGGTAAATCACCCCTCCACTTT.

The chain has TRBV11-1 and TRBJ1-1; D is unresolved. V lost 4 bases, J lost 11 bases, and 11 bases lay in between. Germline V gene data show CDR1 as SGHAT and CDR2 as FQDESV (reference sequence). The CDR3 contains 11 residues. For the CDR3, the DNA is TGTGCCAGCAGCTCGGCGGGCGCGGCTTTCTTT. Its protein is CASSSAGAAFF.

This clone was found a few times. V gene TRBV27 combines with J gene TRBJ1-5; 10 bases are a match to TRBD1. The CDR3 is 16 amino acids. V dropped 5 bases and J dropped 2; count of bases not matched to a gene: 6. Germline V lookup: CDR1 MNHEY, CDR2 SMNVEV (reference sequence). The chain's CDR3 is CASSPRGTGGNQPQHF. The DNA of the CDR3 is TGTGCCAGCAGTCCACGGGGGACAGGGGGCAATCAGCCCCAGCATTTT.

The table lists this clone with a few counts. The chain has TRBV18 and TRBJ2-7, with 8 nucleotides matching TRBD2. Germline CDR1 KGHSH, CDR2 LQKENI. V was pared by 3 bases and J by 1 base, with 8 bases of the junction left unmatched. This CDR3 comprises 16 residues. The CDR3 nucleotides are TGTGCCAGCTCACCCCAGAGCGGGGGAGATTCCTACGAGCAGTACTTC. Its translation: CASSPQSGGDSYEQYF.

This clone turned up a few times. The V call is TRBV19, the J call TRBJ1-2; perhaps TRBD1 as D (6 bases). Germline lookup yields CDR1 LNHDA and CDR2 SQIVND (reference sequence). The CDR3 covers 14 residues. V lost 6 bases, J lost 6 bases, and 17 bases lay in between. This CDR3 reads CASRDRMRLDGYTF. CDR3 coding DNA: TGTGCCAGTAGAGACAGGATGAGGTTGGATGGCTACACCTTC. The variable domain in full, with the rest retrieved from reference TRBV19 and TRBJ1-2, is DGGITQSPKYLFRKEGQNVTLSCEQNLNHDAMYWYRQDPGQGLRLIYYSQIVNDFQKGDIAEGYSVSREKKESFPLTVTSAQKNPTAFYLCASRDRMRLDGYTFGSGTRLTVV.

The V call is TRBV21-1, the J call TRBJ2-6; the D segment call TRBD2 is taken from the table without a DNA check. TRBV21-1 is deemed a pseudogene. The CDR3 runs to 17 residues. The CDR3 sequence is CASTGGEGAPGANVLTF. The CDR3 coding sequence is TGTGCCAGCACCGGGGGGGAGGGGGCGCCAGGGGCCAACGTCCTGACTTTC.

This clone was observed many times. V usage is TRBV7-9 and J usage is TRBJ1-3; D is possibly TRBD1 (5 bases). V was cut by 5 bases and J by 2 bases, with 7 bases left in between. The germline V gene has CDR1 SEHNR and CDR2 FQNEAQ (reference sequence). The CDR3 is 13 amino acids. The CDR3 loop reads CASSVTAGNTIYF. As DNA, the CDR3 is TGTGCCAGCAGCGTGACAGCTGGAAACACCATATATTTT.

The CDR3 DNA follows: TGTGCCAGCAGCTCCTCCTCGGAGGGCGCGGGGGGGAGGGATACGCAGTATTTT. Its translation: CASSSSSEGAGGRDTQYF. The chain is built from TRBV7-8 and TRBJ2-3, with 9 bases identical to TRBD2. The J segment lost 6 bases and the V segment lost 4 bases, leaving 17 bases of the junction unmatched. The CDR3 loop spans 18 amino acids. Germline CDR1 reads SGHVS; CDR2 reads FQNEAQ.

This clone showed up just a few times. V gene TRBV5-4 combines with J gene TRBJ2-3; tentative D call: TRBD2 (6 bases). V shed 4 bases and J shed 6 bases, with 15 bases lying between them. The CDR3 loop spans 14 amino acids. CDR1 and CDR2 (germline): SGHNT, YYREEE (reference sequence). The CDR3 region has the DNA TGTGCCAGCAGCAACCAAGCGGGTGGGGATACGCAGTATTTT. This codes for CASSNQAGGDTQYF.

This clone has just a few counts. This chain links TRBV28 with TRBJ1-3; 9 bases agree with TRBD1. The CDR3 runs 16 residues. CDR1 is MDHEN, CDR2 SYDVKM, per germline. V lost 6 bases and J lost 0; bases outside the gene matches: 6. CDR3 protein: CASRSSTGGSGNTIYF. The DNA of the CDR3 is TGTGCCAGCAGATCCTCGACAGGGGGCTCTGGAAACACCATATATTTT.

By share, this clone ranks as medium-sized. The J gene is TRBJ2-3, the V gene TRBV29-1, with D perhaps TRBD1 (6 bases). The ends were cut back, 4 bases at V and 7 bases at J, with 12 bases in the middle. The CDR3 is made up of 12 amino acids. The germline V gene encodes CDR1 SQVTM and CDR2 ANQGSEA. DNA of the CDR3: TGCAGCGTTGGCCGGGACACGAATACGCAGTATTTT. Protein product: CSVGRDTNTQYF.

This clone was seen a handful of times. The rearrangement joins TRBV7-2 to TRBJ2-1, with 8 bases aligning to TRBD2. Per the germline V gene, CDR1 is SGHTA and CDR2 is FQGNSA. This CDR3 has 16 residues. The junction had 10 bases not matched to a gene; V was cut back by 1 base and J by 8 bases. The CDR3 loop is CASSLGVTGGLDEQFF. DNA for the CDR3: TGTGCCAGCAGCTTAGGGGTAACGGGGGGGCTCGATGAGCAGTTCTTC. Based on the CDR3 plus reference TRBV7-2 and TRBJ2-1, the full variable domain is GAGVSQSPSNKVTEKGKDVELRCDPISGHTALYWYRQSLGQGLEFLIYFQGNSAPDKSGLPSDRFSAERTGGSVSTLTIQRTQQEDSAVYLCASSLGVTGGLDEQFFGPGTRLTVL.

This clone was seen a handful of times. V is TRBV4-3 and J is TRBJ2-1, with D perhaps TRBD1 (5 bases). This CDR3 spans 16 amino acids. Looked up from germline, CDR1 is LGHNA and CDR2 is YSLEER. The ends were cut back, 4 bases at V and 4 bases at J, with 17 bases in the middle. As DNA, the CDR3 is TGCGCCAGCAGCCGGGAAGGGGCCCCATCTTACAATGAGCAGTTCTTC. Amino acid sequence: CASSREGAPSYNEQFF.

This clone has more than one count but fewer than ten. The CDR3 is CASSLGDSRHEQFF. In DNA, the CDR3 is TGTGCCAGCAGCTTAGGGGACAGTAGGCATGAGCAGTTCTTC. The rearrangement joins TRBV7-9 to TRBJ2-1, with 7 bases fitting TRBD1. The CDR3 runs to 14 residues. V lost 1 base and J lost 8; bases outside the gene matches: 5. Germline V CDR1 and CDR2: SEHNR, FQNEAQ (reference sequence).

The chain recombines TRBV5-4 with TRBJ2-5, with 8 nucleotides matching TRBD2. The V segment lost 6 bases and the J segment 4 bases; nucleotides outside the gene matches: 5. The CDR3 is 13 amino acids. Germline loops: CDR1 SGHNT, CDR2 YYREEE (reference sequence). DNA of the CDR3: TGTGCCAGCACCTCGGCGGGGGGAGAGACCCAGTACTTC. It encodes CASTSAGGETQYF.